These 26 T cell receptor beta chains came from one sample sequenced in a study of cytomegalovirus exposure and HLA in healthy donors. Use of 60 Vbeta and 13 Jbeta primers characterized the PCR. Assay: immunoSEQ multiplex PCR; the TCRdb copy retains only in-frame clones and omits some. Of under 200,000 clones listed, roughly four fifths were seen once; the top ten hold approximately 1.4%. Source material: PBMCs. These receptors were obtained from a man aged 18 to 30 in good health and CMV-seronegative.

This clone turned up a few times. This chain joins TRBV29-1 and TRBJ1-1, with 7 bases matching TRBD1. The germline gives CDR1 SQVTM, CDR2 ANQGSEA. This CDR3 spans 14 amino acids. Trimming at V came to 0 bases and at J to 3 bases, leaving 4 bases not matched to a gene. CDR3 amino acids: CSVEDLQGDTEAFF. The CDR3 DNA follows: TGCAGCGTTGAAGATCTTCAGGGGGACACTGAAGCTTTCTTT. The complete variable domain, with remaining parts taken from reference TRBV29-1 and TRBJ1-1, reads SAVISQKPSRDICQRGTSLTIQCQVDSQVTMMFWYRQQPGQSLTLIATANQGSEATYESGFVIDKFPISRPNLTFSTLTVSNMSPEDSSIYLCSVEDLQGDTEAFFGQGTRLTVV.

J is TRBJ2-1 and V is TRBV2; 10 bases line up with TRBD1. V lost 5 bases to trimming and J lost 8 bases; unmatched junction nucleotides: 3. Germline V gene data show CDR1 as SNHLY and CDR2 as FYNNEI. This CDR3 has 13 residues. CDR3 in DNA: TGTGCCAGCAGTCAGGACAGGGGGGATGAGCAGTTCTTC. It codes for CASSQDRGDEQFF.

The chain employs TRBV27 and TRBJ2-7; 10 bases map to TRBD1. J gave up 5 bases and V 5 bases, and 9 bases lay outside the gene matches. This CDR3 spans 15 amino acids. Germline V gene data show CDR1 as MNHEY and CDR2 as SMNVEV (reference sequence). CDR3 amino acids: CASSPGQGLIHEQYF. The CDR3 DNA reads TGTGCCAGCAGTCCGGGACAGGGGTTAATCCACGAGCAGTACTTC.

This clone was counted between two and nine times. The gene calls are TRBV6-1 and TRBJ1-5, with 9 positions matching TRBD1. This CDR3 is built from 18 residues. CDR1 is MNHNS and CDR2 is SASEGT in the germline V gene. The V and J ends lost 6 bases and 4 bases, in that order; junction bases with no gene match: 16. The CDR3 reads CASSETGGSTLRNQPQHF. CDR3 nucleotides: TGTGCCAGCAGCGAAACAGGGGGCTCCACACTAAGAAATCAGCCCCAGCATTTT.

The chain combines TRBV7-6 with TRBJ2-3; D may be TRBD2 (5 bases). The V end was cut by 1 base, the J end by 0 bases, with 14 bases between. Germline V lookup: CDR1 SGHVS, CDR2 FNYEAQ. This CDR3 region has 17 residues. In DNA form, the CDR3 reads TGTGCCAGCAGCTTAGGGTTCGACTACCTTAGCACAGATACGCAGTATTTT. Translation gives CASSLGFDYLSTDTQYF. Drawing the rest from reference TRBV7-6 and TRBJ2-3, the complete variable domain is GAGVSQSPRYKVTKRGQDVALRCDPISGHVSLYWYRQALGQGPEFLTYFNYEAQQDKSGLPNDRFSAERPEGSISTLTIQRTEQRDSAMYRCASSLGFDYLSTDTQYFGPGTRLTVL.

The rearrangement joins TRBV5-1 to TRBJ2-1; 8 bases fit TRBD2. The CDR3 covers 17 residues. Germline CDR1 is SGHRS and CDR2 is YFSETQ. With 3 bases clipped from V and 4 bases from J, the junction kept 12 bases outside the gene matches. The DNA of the CDR3 is TGCGCCAGCAGCTCGGGGGGGGCTAGCGGGCCGTACAATGAGCAGTTCTTC. Its translation: CASSSGGASGPYNEQFF.

The chain couples TRBV7-2 to TRBJ2-5; TRBD2 aligns across 9 bases. CDR3 length: 15 residues. Germline-derived CDR1 and CDR2 are SGHTA and FQGNSA. The V segment lost 2 bases and the J segment 5 bases; nucleotides outside the gene matches: 6. This chain's CDR3 is CASSLFLAGTETQYF. The CDR3 nucleotides are TGTGCCAGCAGCTTATTCCTAGCGGGAACGGAGACCCAGTACTTC.

CDR3 sequence (DNA): TGTGCCAGCAGTTACTCGACCGGGACACGAGCCTACGAGCAGTACTTC. Protein: CASSYSTGTRAYEQYF. The rearrangement joins TRBV6-5 to TRBJ2-7; D perhaps matches TRBD1 (6 bases). V was clipped by 0 bases and J by 2 bases, with 14 bases between them. The CDR3 consists of 16 residues. The germline V gene has CDR1 MNHEY and CDR2 SVGAGI.

This clone was found once. The chain has TRBV5-4 and TRBJ2-5; possible D gene TRBD2, 7 bases. Looked up from germline, CDR1 is SGHNT and CDR2 is YYREEE (reference sequence). Trimming took 4 bases from V and 6 from J, leaving 22 bases between them. There are 16 residues in the CDR3. CDR3 nucleotide sequence: TGTGCCAGCAGCGGGGGGGGGCACAGCCGGGGAAAGACCCAGTACTTC. It encodes CASSGGGHSRGKTQYF.

Only a few counts were recorded for this clone. This sequence joins TRBV19 and TRBJ1-1; a possible D gene is TRBD1 (5 bases). The germline CDR1 and CDR2 sequences are LNHDA and SQIVND (reference sequence). Trimming stripped 10 bases from V and 5 bases from J, with 17 bases between. The CDR3 is made up of 13 amino acids. The CDR3 here is CATRGGGWTEAFF. DNA of the CDR3: TGTGCCACCCGGGGCGGGGGGTGGACTGAAGCTTTCTTT.

This clone was picked up a small number of times. The chain employs TRBV29-1 and TRBJ2-1, with D perhaps matching TRBD2 (6 bases). This CDR3 is built from 12 residues. Germline CDR1 reads SQVTM; CDR2 reads ANQGSEA. V shed 6 bases and J shed 9 bases, with 15 bases lying between them. CDR3 protein: CSVAWKGGEQFF. CDR3 DNA: TGCAGCGTCGCGTGGAAGGGAGGTGAGCAGTTCTTC.

This chain uses TRBV5-1 with TRBJ2-5, with TRBD2 matching over 8 bases. V gave up 2 bases and J gave up 5 bases; unmatched junction bases: 8. CDR3 length: 15 amino acids. From germline, CDR1 is SGHRS and CDR2 YFSETQ. In nucleotides, the CDR3 is TGCGCCAGCAGCTTAGCGGGAGTGGGTGTGGAGACCCAGTACTTC. Translation: CASSLAGVGVETQYF.

V and J are TRBV27 and TRBJ1-1; D gene uncertain. The CDR3 contains 14 residues. CDR1 is MNHEY, CDR2 SMNVEV, per germline (reference sequence). Deletions cut 2 bases from V and 3 bases from J, with 10 bases between. CDR3 nucleotide sequence: TGTGCCAGCAGTTTACGAGGAGCGTACACTGAAGCTTTCTTT. Residues: CASSLRGAYTEAFF.

This clone was recorded a few times. This chain links TRBV7-2 with TRBJ2-7; TRBD1 is a possible D gene (6 bases). The length of the CDR3 is 15 residues. Deletions cut 3 bases from V and 4 bases from J, with 16 bases between. Germline assignment: CDR1 SGHTA and CDR2 FQGNSA. CDR3 residues: CASSFYPQGVYEQYF. The CDR3 nucleotides are TGTGCCAGCAGCTTTTACCCACAGGGTGTTTACGAGCAGTACTTC. Based on the CDR3 plus reference TRBV7-2 and TRBJ2-7, the full variable domain is GAGVSQSPSNKVTEKGKDVELRCDPISGHTALYWYRQSLGQGLEFLIYFQGNSAPDKSGLPSDRFSAERTGGSVSTLTIQRTQQEDSAVYLCASSFYPQGVYEQYFGPGTRLTVT.

The chain uses TRBV21-1 and TRBJ1-4; the table's D call TRBD1 went unverified against the DNA. TRBV21-1 is a documented pseudogene. The CDR3 contains 14 residues. The CDR3: CASSKGQSNEKLFF. Written as DNA, the CDR3 is TGTGCCAGCAGCAAAGGACAGTCTAATGAAAAACTGTTTTTT.

The gene calls are TRBV7-2 and TRBJ1-2; 9 bases are shared with TRBD1. Per the germline V gene, CDR1 is SGHTA and CDR2 is FQGNSA. The CDR3 has 14 amino acids. J gave up 5 bases and V 3 bases, and 4 bases lay outside the gene matches. The DNA of the CDR3 is TGTGCCAGCAGCTTCGGACAGGGGAGGTATGGCTACACCTTC. It encodes CASSFGQGRYGYTF.

The chain couples TRBV18 to TRBJ1-1; D gene unclear. Germline-derived CDR1 and CDR2 are KGHSH and LQKENI. V lost 6 bases, J lost 7 bases, and 12 bases lay in between. The CDR3 consists of 12 residues. In DNA form, the CDR3 reads TGTGCCAGCTCGATCGGCGGGATTGAAGCTTTCTTT. Its protein is CASSIGGIEAFF.

The chain uses TRBV5-4 and TRBJ2-5, with 8 bases identical to TRBD2. With 3 bases clipped from V and 0 bases from J, the junction kept 7 bases outside the gene matches. The length of the CDR3 is 16 residues. The germline gives CDR1 SGHNT, CDR2 YYREEE (reference sequence). The CDR3 DNA follows: TGTGCCAGCAGCTCCATTCGGGGGGGGAACCAAGAGACCCAGTACTTC. Residues: CASSSIRGGNQETQYF.

V and J are TRBV25-1 and TRBJ2-7, with TRBD1 matching over 8 bases. CDR3 size: 14 residues. Germline CDR1 reads MGHDK; CDR2 reads SYGVNS. The J segment lost 2 bases and the V segment lost 1 base, leaving 1 base of the junction unmatched. CDR3 sequence (DNA): TGTGCCAGCAGTGAATTGGGACAGGCCTACGAGCAGTACTTC. It encodes CASSELGQAYEQYF.

This clone has more than one count but fewer than ten. V and J are TRBV7-2 and TRBJ1-1; D is unclear. Trimming removed 4 bases at V and 5 bases at J, with 8 bases between. Per the germline V gene, CDR1 is SGHTA and CDR2 is FQGNSA. This CDR3 is 12 amino acids long. DNA of the CDR3: TGTGCCAGCAGCTGGTCCGGTACTGAAGCTTTCTTT. Encoded protein: CASSWSGTEAFF.

The V gene is TRBV5-1, the J gene TRBJ2-7; TRBD2 agrees at 9 bases. The J segment lost 2 bases and the V segment lost 5 bases, leaving 8 bases of the junction unmatched. Germline-derived CDR1 and CDR2 are SGHRS and YFSETQ. The CDR3 length is 15 residues. DNA for the CDR3: TGCGCCAGCAGTCCGACTAGCGGATTAACCTACGAGCAGTACTTC. Translation: CASSPTSGLTYEQYF.

This clone was observed a handful of times. V and J are TRBV19 and TRBJ2-7, with TRBD2 matching over 11 bases. Looked up from germline, CDR1 is LNHDA and CDR2 is SQIVND (reference sequence). This CDR3 has 15 residues. Trimming took 5 bases from V and 0 from J; bases not matched to a gene: 3. The CDR3 protein is CASSPGTSGSYEQYF. In DNA form, the CDR3 reads TGTGCCAGTAGTCCAGGGACTAGCGGCTCCTACGAGCAGTACTTC.

The chain recombines TRBV5-4 with TRBJ2-2; 7 positions match TRBD2. V was clipped by 1 base and J by 4 bases; unmatched bases: 7. The CDR3 is made up of 16 amino acids. Per germline, CDR1 SGHNT and CDR2 YYREEE (reference sequence). In DNA, the CDR3 is TGTGCCAGCAGCTTGAGGACTAGGGTCGGCACCGGGGAGCTGTTTTTT. It is translated as CASSLRTRVGTGELFF.

This clone appeared once. The chain combines TRBV27 with TRBJ1-4; TRBD1 agrees at 9 bases. Losses at the gene ends were 6 bases for V and 8 bases for J; bases not matched to a gene: 7. The CDR3 totals 14 residues. CDR1 is MNHEY and CDR2 is SMNVEV in the germline V gene (reference sequence). The CDR3 region is CASSTGTGREKLFF. CDR3 DNA sequence: TGTGCCAGCAGCACAGGGACAGGGAGGGAAAAACTGTTTTTT.

The genes are TRBV5-1 and TRBJ2-7; D perhaps matches TRBD1 (6 bases). Trimming took 0 bases from V and 5 from J, leaving 15 bases between them. Germline values: CDR1 SGHRS, CDR2 YFSETQ. The CDR3 has 15 amino acids. CDR3 DNA: TGCGCCAGCAGCTTGGGTAACAGGGTGGGCCACGAGCAGTACTTC. Its translation is CASSLGNRVGHEQYF.

The rearrangement uses TRBV28 and TRBJ1-3; 8 bases line up with TRBD1. The V and J ends lost 9 bases and 4 bases, in that order; junction bases with no gene match: 2. The germline V gene has CDR1 MDHEN and CDR2 SYDVKM. The CDR3 is 12 amino acids. The CDR3: CASGQGGNTIYF. The CDR3 DNA is TGTGCCAGTGGACAGGGAGGAAACACCATATATTTT.